This entry lists 18 T cell receptor beta chains sequenced from one sample in a study of human T cells and chemical hapten exposure. Specified time point: patch test 2, 6 weeks after DPC sensitization. The sample's treatment: therapeutic diphenylcyclopropenone sensitization with weekly scalp DPC. One entry per CDR3 protein, called by TCRdb with MiXCR from the RACE reads. The table has roughly 100,000 distinct CDR3 sequences, roughly a tenth seen once. This specimen was whole blood, taken in connection with sensitization to the hapten diphenylcyclopropenone (DPC). All receptors come from a woman aged 40 to 50 with alopecia areata. Some clones in this sample may be carry-over from other donors' samples.

This clonotype was seen ten or more times. The rearrangement uses TRBV28 and TRBJ2-5; D could derive from TRBD1 or TRBD2 (5 bases each). Germline V CDR1 and CDR2: MDHEN, SYDVKM. This CDR3 is 13 amino acids long. Between the trimmed V and J ends, which lost 4 bases and 2 bases, there was a span of 8 bases. CDR3 DNA sequence: TGTGCCAGCAGTTCGGGACGACAAGAGACCCAGTACTTC. Protein: CASSSGRQETQYF. Variable domain in full (rest from reference TRBV28 and TRBJ2-5): DVKVTQSSRYLVKRTGEKVFLECVQDMDHENMFWYRQDPGLGLRLIYFSYDVKMKEKGDIPEGYSVSREKKERFSLILESASTNQTSMYLCASSSGRQETQYFGPGTRLLVL.

This clonotype was seen a handful of times. Here the CDR3 DNA reads TGTGCCAGCAGTTATGCGTGGGATTGGGAGGTCGAGCAGTACTTC. This gives the protein CASSYAWDWEVEQYF. This chain links TRBV6-6 with TRBJ2-7, with D possibly being TRBD2 (6 bases). Trimming left V 3 bases short and J 6 bases short, with 18 bases between. Germline assignment: CDR1 MNHNY and CDR2 SVGAGI (reference sequence). This CDR3 has 15 residues.

In its sample, this clonotype was seen many times. This sequence joins TRBV5-1 and TRBJ1-4; 11 nucleotides match TRBD1. The CDR3 is made up of 15 amino acids. The V and J ends lost 1 base and 8 bases, in that order; junction bases with no gene match: 4. Germline V CDR1 and CDR2: SGHRS, YFSETQ. The CDR3, as DNA: TGCGCCAGCAGCTTGCTGGGACAGGGGGTGGAAAAACTGTTTTTT. Translation: CASSLLGQGVEKLFF. Combining the CDR3 with reference TRBV5-1 and TRBJ1-4 gives the whole variable domain KAGVTQTPRYLIKTRGQQVTLSCSPISGHRSVSWYQQTPGQGLQFLFEYFSETQRNKGNFPGRFSGRQFSNSRSEMNVSTLELGDSALYLCASSLLGQGVEKLFFGSGTQLSVL.

The chain combines TRBV28 with TRBJ2-1; 8 positions match TRBD1. This CDR3 has 18 residues. Germline V gives CDR1 MDHEN, CDR2 SYDVKM. The V and J ends lost 4 bases and 0 bases, in that order; junction bases with no gene match: 11. Here the CDR3 DNA reads TGTGCCAGCAGTTCCCCCATGGACAGGGTTAGCTCCTACAATGAGCAGTTCTTC. Translating gives CASSSPMDRVSSYNEQFF.

This clonotype showed up just a few times. The genes are TRBV5-1 and TRBJ2-3; the match to TRBD1 covers 7 bases. V trimming: 3 bases; J trimming: 0 bases; junction bases outside the gene matches: 1. The CDR3 has 14 residues. The germline gives CDR1 SGHRS, CDR2 YFSETQ. CDR3 amino acids: CASSSGQSTDTQYF. CDR3 sequence (DNA): TGCGCCAGCAGCTCGGGACAGAGCACAGATACGCAGTATTTT.

V is TRBV28 and J is TRBJ2-1, with D possibly being TRBD2 (6 bases). Germline V gene lookup returns CDR1 MDHEN and CDR2 SYDVKM. Trimming cost V 4 bases and J 1 base, with 8 bases left between them. The CDR3 contains 14 residues. CDR3 amino acids: CASSSGLSYNEQFF. CDR3 nucleotide sequence: TGTGCCAGCAGTTCCGGACTATCCTACAATGAGCAGTTCTTC.

As concerns this clonotype: A much more abundant neighbour one base away suggests this may be a read error. The chain couples TRBV29-1 to TRBJ1-1; 7 positions match TRBD1. CDR3 length: 14 residues. Germline CDR1 is SQVTM and CDR2 is ANQGSEA. CDR3 residues: CSVSRSRGNTVAFF. As DNA, the CDR3 is TGCAGCGTTTCAAGGAGCAGGGGGAACACTGTAGCTTTCTTT.

This clonotype was detected ten times or more. The rearrangement links TRBV28 to TRBJ1-2; TRBD1 agrees at 8 bases. The CDR3 covers 14 residues. CDR1 is MDHEN, CDR2 SYDVKM, per germline. Trimming removed 2 bases from V and 7 bases from J; junction bases left unmatched: 6. The CDR3 loop reads CASSLTRGQGGYTF. CDR3 nucleotides: TGTGCCAGCAGTTTAACCAGGGGGCAAGGTGGCTACACCTTC.

The chain carries TRBV10-2 and TRBJ2-5; D is ambiguous. This CDR3 spans 13 amino acids. Trimming left V 3 bases short and J 3 bases short, with 8 bases between. The germline V gene has CDR1 WSHSY and CDR2 SAAADI. The CDR3 loop is CASSETLKETQYF. The CDR3 region has the DNA TGCGCCAGCAGTGAAACTTTGAAAGAGACCCAGTACTTC.

This clonotype came up many times. The chain links TRBV30 to TRBJ1-3, with D perhaps TRBD1 (5 bases). The CDR3 is 17 amino acids. Deletions cut 7 bases from V and 0 bases from J, with 22 bases between. Germline CDR1 and CDR2: GTSNPN and SVGIG (reference sequence). CDR3 residues: CASSSQARFSSGNTIYF. CDR3 nucleotide sequence: TGTGCCTCCTCGTCACAGGCGCGTTTTAGCTCTGGAAACACCATATATTTT.

There are many counts of this clonotype. The chain is built from TRBV18 and TRBJ1-2, with D perhaps matching TRBD1 (6 bases). The germline V gene has CDR1 KGHSH and CDR2 LQKENI. The CDR3 totals 15 residues. V shed 0 bases and J shed 2 bases, with 10 bases lying between them. The CDR3 region is CASSPPFTGNYGYTF. DNA of the CDR3: TGTGCCAGCTCACCACCCTTTACAGGGAACTATGGCTACACCTTC. Based on the CDR3 plus reference TRBV18 and TRBJ1-2, the full variable domain is NAGVMQNPRHLVRRRGQEARLRCSPMKGHSHVYWYRQLPEEGLKFMVYLQKENIIDESGMPKERFSAEFPKEGPSILRIQQVVRGDSAAYFCASSPPFTGNYGYTFGSGTRLTVV.

Many counts were recorded for this clonotype. V gene TRBV12-3 or TRBV12-4 combines with J gene TRBJ1-1, with D hard to call. The germline V and J ends were trimmed by 0 bases and 1 base, with 9 bases remaining between them. The CDR3 is made up of 15 amino acids. This CDR3 reads CASSLAGRRNTEAFF. The CDR3 region has the DNA TGTGCCAGCAGTTTAGCCGGGAGGAGGAACACTGAAGCTTTCTTT.

The chain carries TRBV12-3 or TRBV12-4 and TRBJ2-2; 11 bases agree with TRBD2. The CDR3 extends over 14 amino acids. The trim removed 5 bases at V and 6 bases at J, leaving 2 bases unmatched. The CDR3 spells CASSQLAGAGELFF. The CDR3 DNA reads as TGTGCCAGCAGTCAACTAGCGGGAGCCGGGGAGCTGTTTTTT.

This clonotype was seen ten or more times. The V call is TRBV19, the J call TRBJ1-2, with a weak D call TRBD1 (5 bases). V lost 10 bases to trimming and J lost 4 bases, with 13 bases between them. This CDR3 is built from 12 residues. Germline V gene lookup returns CDR1 LNHDA and CDR2 SQIVND (reference sequence). CDR3 DNA sequence: TGTGCCACTCAGGGTTTTGGCTATGGCTACACCTTC. This translates into CATQGFGYGYTF.

This clonotype was seen many times. This rearrangement joins TRBV7-3 to TRBJ2-1, with D perhaps given as TRBD1 or TRBD2 (5 bases each). The CDR3 runs to 18 residues. V lost 0 bases, J lost 8 bases, and 23 bases lay in between. Germline V gene lookup returns CDR1 SGHTA and CDR2 FQGTGA. CDR3 nucleotides: TGTGCCAGCAGCTTAACACCGGGCATGCTAGCCCGGGGCCATGAGCAGTTCTTC. Amino acids: CASSLTPGMLARGHEQFF.

V and J are TRBV3-1 and TRBJ1-6; D is undetermined. Germline V CDR1 and CDR2: LGHDT, YNNKEL (reference sequence). The V end was cut by 3 bases, the J end by 9 bases, with 24 bases between. This CDR3 region has 18 residues. The CDR3 nucleotides read TGTGCCAGCAGCCAGGTACCGCCAGGCACCGGGAATATTTCACCCCTCCACTTT. Translated: CASSQVPPGTGNISPLHF.

This clonotype was observed a few times. This sequence joins TRBV3-1 and TRBJ2-1; possible D gene TRBD2, 6 bases. The germline V gene encodes CDR1 LGHDT and CDR2 YNNKEL (reference sequence). The CDR3 loop spans 13 amino acids. Trimming cost V 3 bases and J 13 bases, with 16 bases left between them. The CDR3 loop reads CASSQVVTSLQFF. The CDR3 nucleotides read TGTGCCAGCAGCCAGGTAGTTACTAGCCTACAGTTCTTC.

The genes are TRBV6-6 and TRBJ2-2; 10 nucleotides match TRBD1. V was clipped by 5 bases and J by 1 base; unmatched bases: 7. The CDR3 sequence is 17 residues long. Germline V CDR1 and CDR2: MNHNY, SVGAGI (reference sequence). CDR3 bases: TGTGCCAGCAGTCCGACAGGGGGCAGGGAGAACACCGGGGAGCTGTTTTTT. Amino acids: CASSPTGGRENTGELFF.